The T cell receptor beta chain described here comes from a study of cytomegalovirus exposure and HLA in healthy donors. Primers included in the PCR were 60 Vbeta and 13 Jbeta primers. Sequencing was performed with immunoSEQ multiplex PCR; in TCRdb, only in-frame clones are kept and a portion is missing. Among about 100,000 clones listed, around 79% were seen once. Notes on the study in general: It was reportedly the case that the classifier diagnosed cytomegalovirus status with high specificity and sensitivity. In a later analysis, TCR beta V- and J-gene trimming showed a link to a missense DCLRE1C variant.

CDR3 length equals 14 residues. V shed 4 bases, J shed 8 bases, and the junction held 5 bases outside the gene matches. Germline V gives CDR1 SGHAT, CDR2 FQNNGV. This clone was found once. Its antigen is not identified. This chain connects TRBV11-2 to TRBJ1-4; TRBD1 aligns across 9 bases. The sample was PBMCs. The TCR sequence derives from a woman aged 40 to 50 in good health and CMV-seronegative. Here the CDR3 reads CASSSGQGWEKLFF. DNA of the CDR3: TGTGCCAGCAGCTCGGGACAGGGTTGGGAAAAACTGTTTTTT.